The 25 T cell receptor beta chains below were found in one sample sequenced in a study of OX40 agonist ivuxolimab in advanced cancers. The repertoire was sequenced with immunoSEQ multiplex PCR; TCRdb's copy has only in-frame clones and lacks some. The table has approximately 13,000 clones, about 78% seen once. The source was CD4+ or CD8+ T cells sorted from blood, collected in a trial of the OX40 agonist ivuxolimab. The source is an adult with an advanced solid tumor such as melanoma, head and neck, liver or kidney cancer.

The rearrangement links TRBV27 to TRBJ1-6; D not resolved. The CDR3 consists of 13 residues. With 0 bases removed from V and 9 bases from J, the gap between germline ends came to 6 bases. Germline V gene data show CDR1 as MNHEY and CDR2 as SMNVEV (reference sequence). CDR3 sequence: CASSLSKGSPLHF. The CDR3 DNA reads TGTGCCAGCAGTTTATCGAAGGGTTCACCCCTCCACTTT.

This chain joins TRBV20-1 and TRBJ2-1, with D uncertain. The CDR3 is 10 amino acids. With 3 bases removed from V and 4 bases from J, the gap between germline ends came to 1 base. CDR1 and CDR2 from the germline V gene are DFQATT and SNEGSKA (reference sequence). The CDR3 DNA follows: TGCAGTGCTAGTTACAATGAGCAGTTCTTC. Translated: CSASYNEQFF.

V is TRBV7-2 and J is TRBJ2-4; TRBD2 aligns across 7 bases. J was trimmed by 8 bases and V by 0 bases; bases with no gene match: 10. The CDR3 spans 16 residues. Germline V lookup: CDR1 SGHTA, CDR2 FQGNSA. CDR3 in DNA: TGTGCCAGCAGCTTAGCGTGGGACTATGGAGGGGACATTCAGTACTTC. Protein: CASSLAWDYGGDIQYF.

The J gene is TRBJ2-6, the V gene TRBV9, with 10 bases lining up with TRBD2. This CDR3 has 18 residues. Germline loops: CDR1 SGDLS, CDR2 YYNGEE. V lost 5 bases to trimming and J lost 2 bases; unmatched junction nucleotides: 10. The CDR3 is CASSIAGGETTGANVLTF. The CDR3 DNA reads TGTGCCAGCAGTATAGCGGGGGGCGAGACTACTGGGGCCAACGTCCTGACTTTC.

CDR3 bases: TGTGCCAGCAGCTTAGGAGGGGGGTACAATGAGCAGTTCTTC. Translation: CASSLGGGYNEQFF. This chain joins TRBV7-9 and TRBJ2-1; D could derive from TRBD1 or TRBD2 (6 bases each). CDR1 and CDR2 (germline): SEHNR, FQNEAQ (reference sequence). Trimming took 1 base from V and 4 from J, leaving 8 bases between them. CDR3 size: 14 residues.

The chain has TRBV4-3 and TRBJ2-7; no firm D call. Germline CDR1 is LGHNA and CDR2 is YSLEER. Trimming shortened V by 0 bases and J by 3 bases, and 12 bases separated the two germline ends. This CDR3 contains 15 residues. This CDR3 is CASSQEPRVYYEQYF. In nucleotides, the CDR3 is TGCGCCAGCAGCCAAGAACCTCGGGTCTACTACGAGCAGTACTTC.

This clone has just a few counts. The gene calls are TRBV6-5 and TRBJ1-2; the D gene is possibly TRBD1 (5 bases). Deletions cut 4 bases from V and 5 bases from J, with 11 bases between. Germline CDR1 MNHEY, CDR2 SVGAGI. This CDR3 spans 13 amino acids. CDR3 coding DNA: TGTGCCAGCAGTTTGGACAACTTATATGGCTACACCTTC. Translated: CASSLDNLYGYTF.

The V gene is TRBV10-3, the J gene TRBJ1-1, with D tentatively TRBD1 (5 bases). The CDR3 is made up of 12 amino acids. V lost 10 bases to trimming and J lost 3 bases, with 12 bases between them. Looked up from germline, CDR1 is ENHRY and CDR2 is SYGVKD. The CDR3 region is CATQGGDTEAFF. CDR3 DNA: TGTGCCACCCAGGGAGGGGACACTGAAGCTTTCTTT.

The chain combines TRBV6-5 with TRBJ2-7; D remains unclear. Between the trimmed V and J ends, which lost 0 bases and 6 bases, there was a span of 12 bases. The germline V gene encodes CDR1 MNHEY and CDR2 SVGAGI. The CDR3 is 14 amino acids. CDR3 residues: CASSYSSISGEQYF. The CDR3 nucleotides read TGTGCCAGCAGTTACTCGTCAATCTCTGGCGAGCAGTACTTC.

The chain links TRBV7-6 to TRBJ2-7; D is ambiguous. With 2 bases removed from V and 3 bases from J, the gap between germline ends came to 14 bases. CDR3 length: 15 amino acids. Per germline, CDR1 SGHVS and CDR2 FNYEAQ. The CDR3, as DNA: TGTGCCAGCAGCTTAAATCGGGTGGGGTTCTACGAGCAGTACTTC. Protein product: CASSLNRVGFYEQYF.

The chain is built from TRBV7-8 and TRBJ1-5; D is ambiguous. The ends were cut back, 1 base at V and 0 bases at J, with 4 bases in the middle. CDR3 length equals 14 residues. Germline CDR1 is SGHVS and CDR2 is FQNEAQ. The CDR3 region has the DNA TGTGCCAGCAGCTTAGACCCTAGCAATCAGCCCCAGCATTTT. It codes for CASSLDPSNQPQHF.

CDR3 coding DNA: TGTGCCAGCAGTTACTCGGGACAGTTTAATCAGCCCCAGCATTTT. It translates to CASSYSGQFNQPQHF. The rearrangement uses TRBV6-6 and TRBJ1-5, with 7 bases fitting TRBD1. The CDR3 totals 15 residues. The J segment lost 4 bases and the V segment lost 0 bases, leaving 3 bases of the junction unmatched. Looked up from germline, CDR1 is MNHNY and CDR2 is SVGAGI (reference sequence).

This rearrangement joins TRBV27 to TRBJ2-1; D may be TRBD2 (6 bases). Germline V gene sequence: CDR1 MNHEY, CDR2 SMNVEV (reference sequence). The CDR3 has 13 amino acids. The V end lost 10 bases, the J end lost 1 base, and 11 bases lay between the germline ends. The DNA for the CDR3 is TGTGCCACCCTAGCGACGTCCTACAATGAGCAGTTCTTC. This translates into CATLATSYNEQFF.

The chain combines TRBV11-3 with TRBJ2-1; the D gene is possibly TRBD2 (6 bases). The germline gives CDR1 SGHNT, CDR2 YENEEA. V was trimmed by 5 bases and J by 8 bases, leaving 16 bases between them. The CDR3 contains 14 residues. The CDR3 here is CASSIDVWEDEQFF. The CDR3 DNA reads as TGTGCCAGCAGCATTGATGTTTGGGAGGATGAGCAGTTCTTC.

The V and J genes are TRBV6-5 and TRBJ2-7; D call uncertain. Germline CDR1 MNHEY, CDR2 SVGAGI. V was shortened by 6 bases and J by 0 bases, with 3 bases between the two germline ends. The CDR3 sequence is 11 residues long. This chain's CDR3 is CASRISYEQYF. In DNA, the CDR3 is TGTGCCAGCAGAATCTCCTACGAGCAGTACTTC.

The chain employs TRBV30 and TRBJ2-2; TRBD1 agrees at 9 bases. Germline values: CDR1 GTSNPN, CDR2 SVGIG (reference sequence). The trim removed 0 bases at V and 5 bases at J, leaving 1 base unmatched. The CDR3 covers 14 residues. Here the CDR3 DNA reads TGTGCCTGGAGTGTGGGACAGGGAACCGGGGAGCTGTTTTTT. Its protein is CAWSVGQGTGELFF.

The rearrangement links TRBV23-1 to TRBJ1-1; D call uncertain. TRBV23-1 is filed as an ORF, its function uncertain. This CDR3 is built from 16 residues. With 2 bases removed from V and 0 bases from J, the gap between germline ends came to 13 bases. Here the CDR3 reads CASSQACQRLNTEAFF. CDR3 DNA: TGCGCCAGCAGTCAAGCGTGCCAGCGCTTGAACACTGAAGCTTTCTTT.

This chain links TRBV9 with TRBJ2-1, with 12 bases lining up with TRBD2. This CDR3 is built from 17 residues. The V and J ends lost 2 bases and 0 bases, in that order; junction bases with no gene match: 3. Per germline, CDR1 SGDLS and CDR2 YYNGEE. The CDR3, as DNA: TGTGCCAGCAGCGTTGGACTAGCGGGGAGCTCCTACAATGAGCAGTTCTTC. Protein sequence: CASSVGLAGSSYNEQFF. Full variable domain (rest looked up from reference TRBV9 and TRBJ2-1): DSGVTQTPKHLITATGQRVTLRCSPRSGDLSVYWYQQSLDQGLQFLIQYYNGEERAKGNILERFSAQQFPDLHSELNLSSLELGDSALYFCASSVGLAGSSYNEQFFGPGTRLTVL.

This clone appeared once. This chain uses TRBV13 with TRBJ2-3; D unclear. The CDR3 covers 13 residues. Germline lookup yields CDR1 PRHDT and CDR2 FYEKMQ (reference sequence). Trimming took off 0 bases at V and 2 bases at J, with 3 bases between the two ends. CDR3 DNA sequence: TGTGCCAGCAGCTTAGGGCTCACAGATACGCAGTATTTT. Its protein is CASSLGLTDTQYF.

In DNA form, the CDR3 reads TGTGCCAGCAGCGTAGAGGCGGGGAGCTCCTACAATGAGCAGTTCTTC. Protein sequence: CASSVEAGSSYNEQFF. V and J are TRBV9 and TRBJ2-1, with D perhaps matching TRBD2 (6 bases). Trimming removed 0 bases from V and 0 bases from J, with 10 bases in between. The CDR3 totals 16 residues. The germline V gene encodes CDR1 SGDLS and CDR2 YYNGEE.

The V and J genes are TRBV9 and TRBJ2-1, with TRBD2 identical over 7 bases. CDR1 and CDR2 from the germline V gene are SGDLS and YYNGEE. With 5 bases clipped from V and 5 bases from J, the junction kept 16 bases outside the gene matches. This CDR3 has 17 amino acids. The CDR3 coding sequence is TGTGCCAGCAGTTCCGAAGCCCGGACTAGGTTCCACAATGAGCAGTTCTTC. Protein sequence: CASSSEARTRFHNEQFF.

This chain links TRBV18 with TRBJ2-5; 8 nucleotides align to TRBD2. V trimming: 3 bases; J trimming: 1 base; junction bases outside the gene matches: 7. The CDR3 has 16 amino acids. Germline V lookup: CDR1 KGHSH, CDR2 LQKENI. Here the CDR3 DNA reads TGTGCCAGCTCACCGGGGCGGGGGGCCCTCCAAGAGACCCAGTACTTC. As protein: CASSPGRGALQETQYF. The full variable domain, completed using reference TRBV18 and TRBJ2-5, is NAGVMQNPRHLVRRRGQEARLRCSPMKGHSHVYWYRQLPEEGLKFMVYLQKENIIDESGMPKERFSAEFPKEGPSILRIQQVVRGDSAAYFCASSPGRGALQETQYFGPGTRLLVL.

This clone was detected only once. The genes are TRBV7-9 and TRBJ2-2; 7 bases are a match to TRBD1. The germline V gene encodes CDR1 SEHNR and CDR2 FQNEAQ (reference sequence). The CDR3 has 16 residues. The V and J ends lost 4 bases and 0 bases, in that order; junction bases with no gene match: 5. The chain's CDR3 is CASSSMDRSNTGELFF. The CDR3 nucleotides are TGTGCCAGCAGCTCCATGGACAGGTCGAACACCGGGGAGCTGTTTTTT. The variable domain in full, completed from reference TRBV7-9 and TRBJ2-2, reads DTGVSQNPRHKITKRGQNVTFRCDPISEHNRLYWYRQTLGQGPEFLTYFQNEAQLEKSRLLSDRFSAERPKGSFSTLEIQRTEQGDSAMYLCASSSMDRSNTGELFFGEGSRLTVL.

This clone has just a few counts. The rearrangement joins TRBV7-6 to TRBJ2-1; 12 nucleotides match TRBD2. The trim removed 6 bases at V and 7 bases at J, leaving 10 bases unmatched. Germline-derived CDR1 and CDR2 are SGHVS and FNYEAQ. The CDR3 consists of 16 residues. The CDR3 DNA sequence: TGTGCCAGCAGAGGACCTAGCGGGGGGGCCTCTAATGAGCAGTTCTTC. Amino acid sequence: CASRGPSGGASNEQFF.

There are a few counts of this clone. This chain uses TRBV7-9 with TRBJ1-1; D is undetermined. This CDR3 comprises 13 residues. Germline CDR1 SEHNR, CDR2 FQNEAQ (reference sequence). V was trimmed by 1 base and J by 9 bases, leaving 12 bases between them. CDR3 residues: CASSLEEYQKAFF. The CDR3 region has the DNA TGTGCCAGCAGCTTAGAGGAATACCAAAAAGCTTTCTTT.